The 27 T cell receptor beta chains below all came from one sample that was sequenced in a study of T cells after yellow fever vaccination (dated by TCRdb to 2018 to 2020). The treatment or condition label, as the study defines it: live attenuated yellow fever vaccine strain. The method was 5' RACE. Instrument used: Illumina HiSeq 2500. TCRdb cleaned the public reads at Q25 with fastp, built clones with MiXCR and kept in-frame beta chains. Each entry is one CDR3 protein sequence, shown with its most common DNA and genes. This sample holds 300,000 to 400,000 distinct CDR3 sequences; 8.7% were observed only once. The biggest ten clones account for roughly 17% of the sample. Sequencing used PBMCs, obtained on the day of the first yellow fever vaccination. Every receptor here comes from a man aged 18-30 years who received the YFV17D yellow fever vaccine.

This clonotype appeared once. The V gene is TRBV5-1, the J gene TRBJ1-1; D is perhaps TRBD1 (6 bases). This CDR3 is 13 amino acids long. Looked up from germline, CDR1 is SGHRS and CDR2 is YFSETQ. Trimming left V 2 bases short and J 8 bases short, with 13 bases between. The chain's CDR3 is CASSFTGTLEAFF. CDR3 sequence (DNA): TGCGCCAGCAGCTTCACAGGGACCCTCGAAGCTTTCTTT.

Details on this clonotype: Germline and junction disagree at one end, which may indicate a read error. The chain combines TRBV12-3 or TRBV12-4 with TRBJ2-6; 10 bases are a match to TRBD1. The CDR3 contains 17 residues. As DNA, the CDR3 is TGTGGCAGCAGTTTAAGGGACAGGGGCGGTGGGGCCAACGTCCTGACTTTC. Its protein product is CGSSLRDRGGGANVLTF.

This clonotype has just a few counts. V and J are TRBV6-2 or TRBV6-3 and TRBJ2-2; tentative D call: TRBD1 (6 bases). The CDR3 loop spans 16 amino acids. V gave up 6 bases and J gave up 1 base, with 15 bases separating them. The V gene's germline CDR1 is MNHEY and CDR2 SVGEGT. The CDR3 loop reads CASSRLKTGNTGELFF. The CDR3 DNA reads TGTGCCAGCAGCCGCCTTAAGACAGGGAACACCGGGGAGCTGTTTTTT.

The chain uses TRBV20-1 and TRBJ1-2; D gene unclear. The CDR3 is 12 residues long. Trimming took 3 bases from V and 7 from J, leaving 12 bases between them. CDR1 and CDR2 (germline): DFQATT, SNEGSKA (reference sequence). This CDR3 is CSASPIGIGYTF. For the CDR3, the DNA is TGCAGTGCTAGCCCCATCGGGATTGGCTACACCTTC.

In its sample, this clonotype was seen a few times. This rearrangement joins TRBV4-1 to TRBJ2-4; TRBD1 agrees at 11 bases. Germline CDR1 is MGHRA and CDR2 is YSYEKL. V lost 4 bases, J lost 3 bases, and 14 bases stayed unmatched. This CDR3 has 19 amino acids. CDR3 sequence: CASSPRDRGINRDKNIQYF. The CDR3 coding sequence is TGCGCCAGCAGCCCCCGGGACAGGGGGATTAACAGAGACAAAAACATTCAGTACTTC.

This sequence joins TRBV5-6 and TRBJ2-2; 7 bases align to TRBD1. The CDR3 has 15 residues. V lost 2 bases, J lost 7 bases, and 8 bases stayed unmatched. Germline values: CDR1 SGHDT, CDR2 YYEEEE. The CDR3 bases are TGTGCCAGCAGCTTTAGACAGGGATCTTTCGGGGAGCTGTTTTTT. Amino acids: CASSFRQGSFGELFF.

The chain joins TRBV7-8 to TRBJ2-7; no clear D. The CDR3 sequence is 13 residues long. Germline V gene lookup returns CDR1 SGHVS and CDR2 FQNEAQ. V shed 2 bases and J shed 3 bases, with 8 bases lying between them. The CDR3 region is CASSLLFNYEQYF. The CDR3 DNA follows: TGTGCCAGCAGCTTACTTTTCAACTACGAGCAGTACTTC.

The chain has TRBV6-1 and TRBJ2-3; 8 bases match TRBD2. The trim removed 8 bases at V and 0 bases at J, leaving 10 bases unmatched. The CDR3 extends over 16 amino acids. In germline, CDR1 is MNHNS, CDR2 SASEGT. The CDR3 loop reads CASCQRGHLSTDTQYF. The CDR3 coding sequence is TGTGCCAGCTGCCAGCGGGGGCACCTTAGCACAGATACGCAGTATTTT.

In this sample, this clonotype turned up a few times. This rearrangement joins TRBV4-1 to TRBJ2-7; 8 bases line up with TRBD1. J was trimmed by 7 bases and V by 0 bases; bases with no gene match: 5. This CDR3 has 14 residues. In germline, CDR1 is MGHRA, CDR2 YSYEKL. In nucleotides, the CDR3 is TGCGCCAGCAGCCAAGAACAGGGGGTGGGAGAGCAGTACTTC. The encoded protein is CASSQEQGVGEQYF.

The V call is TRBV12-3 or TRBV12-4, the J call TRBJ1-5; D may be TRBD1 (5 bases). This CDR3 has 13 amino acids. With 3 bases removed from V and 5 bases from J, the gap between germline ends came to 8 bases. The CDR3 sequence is CASSLGVHQPQHF. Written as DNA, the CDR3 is TGTGCCAGCAGTTTGGGGGTCCATCAGCCCCAGCATTTT.

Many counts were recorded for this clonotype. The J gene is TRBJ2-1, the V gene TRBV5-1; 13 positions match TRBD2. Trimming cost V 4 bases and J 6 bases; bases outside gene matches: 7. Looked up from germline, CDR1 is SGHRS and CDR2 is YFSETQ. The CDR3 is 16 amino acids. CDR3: CASSLPGLAGINEQFF. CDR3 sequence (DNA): TGCGCCAGCAGCCTCCCGGGACTAGCGGGGATCAATGAGCAGTTCTTC. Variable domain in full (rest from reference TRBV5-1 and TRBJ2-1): KAGVTQTPRYLIKTRGQQVTLSCSPISGHRSVSWYQQTPGQGLQFLFEYFSETQRNKGNFPGRFSGRQFSNSRSEMNVSTLELGDSALYLCASSLPGLAGINEQFFGPGTRLTVL.

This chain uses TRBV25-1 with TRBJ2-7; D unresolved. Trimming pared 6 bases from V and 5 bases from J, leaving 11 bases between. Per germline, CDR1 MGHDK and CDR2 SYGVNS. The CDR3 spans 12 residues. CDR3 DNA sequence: TGTGCCAGCAGGCCGGGTTCCCACGAGCAGTACTTC. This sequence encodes CASRPGSHEQYF.

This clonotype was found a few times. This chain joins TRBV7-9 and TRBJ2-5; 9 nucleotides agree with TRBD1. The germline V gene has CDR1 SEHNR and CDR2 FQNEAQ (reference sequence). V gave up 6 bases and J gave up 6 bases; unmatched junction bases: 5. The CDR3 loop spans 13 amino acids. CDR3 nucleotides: TGTGCCAGCAGTACGGACAGGGGCAAGACCCAGTACTTC. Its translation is CASSTDRGKTQYF.

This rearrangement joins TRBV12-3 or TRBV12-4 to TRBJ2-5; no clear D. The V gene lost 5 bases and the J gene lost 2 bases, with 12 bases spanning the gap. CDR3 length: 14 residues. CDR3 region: CASSPHGFQETQYF. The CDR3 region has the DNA TGTGCCAGCAGTCCTCATGGGTTTCAAGAGACCCAGTACTTC.

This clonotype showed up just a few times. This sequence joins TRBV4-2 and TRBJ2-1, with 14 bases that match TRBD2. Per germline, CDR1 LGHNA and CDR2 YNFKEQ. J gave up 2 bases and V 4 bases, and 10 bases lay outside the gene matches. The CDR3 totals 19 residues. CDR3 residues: CASSLQGLAGGYTYNEQFF. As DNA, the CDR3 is TGTGCCAGCAGCCTCCAAGGACTAGCGGGGGGATATACCTACAATGAGCAGTTCTTC.

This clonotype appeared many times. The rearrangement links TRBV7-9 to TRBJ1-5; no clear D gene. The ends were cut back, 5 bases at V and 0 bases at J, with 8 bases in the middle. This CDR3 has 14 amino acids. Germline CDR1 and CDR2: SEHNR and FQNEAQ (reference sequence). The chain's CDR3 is CASSESNSNQPQHF. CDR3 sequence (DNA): TGTGCCAGCAGCGAATCCAATAGCAATCAGCCCCAGCATTTT.

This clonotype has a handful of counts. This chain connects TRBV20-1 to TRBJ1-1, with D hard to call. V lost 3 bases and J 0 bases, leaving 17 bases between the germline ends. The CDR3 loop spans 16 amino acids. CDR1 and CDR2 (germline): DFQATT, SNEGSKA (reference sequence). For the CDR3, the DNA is TGCAGTGCTAGGACCTCGGCCGGCCCAATGAACACTGAAGCTTTCTTT. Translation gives CSARTSAGPMNTEAFF.

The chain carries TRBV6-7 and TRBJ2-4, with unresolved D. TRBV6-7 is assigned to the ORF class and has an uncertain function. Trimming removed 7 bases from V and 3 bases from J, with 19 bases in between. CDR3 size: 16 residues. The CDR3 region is CASTRRTRQSKNIQYF. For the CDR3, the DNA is TGTGCCAGCACCCGACGGACCCGCCAAAGCAAAAACATTCAGTACTTC.

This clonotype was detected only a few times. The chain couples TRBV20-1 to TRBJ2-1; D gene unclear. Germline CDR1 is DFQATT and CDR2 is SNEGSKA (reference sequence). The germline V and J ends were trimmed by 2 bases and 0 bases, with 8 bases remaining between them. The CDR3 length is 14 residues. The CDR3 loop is CSARRLSSYNEQFF. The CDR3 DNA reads TGCAGTGCTAGACGTCTTTCCTCCTACAATGAGCAGTTCTTC.

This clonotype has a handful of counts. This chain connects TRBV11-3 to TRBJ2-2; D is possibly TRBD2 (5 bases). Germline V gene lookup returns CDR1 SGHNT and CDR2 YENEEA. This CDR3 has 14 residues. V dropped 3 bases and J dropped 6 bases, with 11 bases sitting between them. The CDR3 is CASSFYSGAGELFF. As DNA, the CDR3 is TGTGCCAGCAGCTTTTACAGCGGTGCCGGGGAGCTGTTTTTT. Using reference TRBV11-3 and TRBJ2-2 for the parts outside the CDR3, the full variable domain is EAGVVQSPRYKIIEKKQPVAFWCNPISGHNTLYWYLQNLGQGPELLIRYENEEAVDDSQLPKDRFSAERLKGVDSTLKIQPAELGDSAVYLCASSFYSGAGELFFGEGSRLTVL.

CDR3 sequence (DNA): TGTGCCAGCAGCTTAAGCCAGCGGGGGGGCCGGATAGATACGCAGTATTTT. Protein: CASSLSQRGGRIDTQYF. V and J are TRBV7-3 and TRBJ2-3; 10 nucleotides match TRBD2. The CDR3 totals 17 residues. Per germline, CDR1 SGHTA and CDR2 FQGTGA. With 1 base clipped from V and 5 bases from J, the junction kept 9 bases outside the gene matches.

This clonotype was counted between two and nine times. The CDR3 is CASRSGAPGRNGYTF. As DNA, the CDR3 is TGCGCCAGCAGATCGGGGGCGCCGGGTAGGAATGGCTACACCTTC. The rearrangement links TRBV5-1 to TRBJ1-2, with D maybe TRBD1 (6 bases). CDR1 is SGHRS, CDR2 YFSETQ, per germline. Trimming took 5 bases from V and 6 from J, leaving 20 bases between them. The length of the CDR3 is 15 residues.

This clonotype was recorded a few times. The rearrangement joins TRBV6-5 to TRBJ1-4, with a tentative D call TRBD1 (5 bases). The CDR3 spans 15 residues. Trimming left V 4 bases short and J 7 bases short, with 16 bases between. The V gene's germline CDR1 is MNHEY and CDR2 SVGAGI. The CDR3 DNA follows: TGTGCCAGCAGTTCCGCGGCGGGGGGGGGTGAAAAACTGTTTTTT. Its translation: CASSSAAGGGEKLFF.

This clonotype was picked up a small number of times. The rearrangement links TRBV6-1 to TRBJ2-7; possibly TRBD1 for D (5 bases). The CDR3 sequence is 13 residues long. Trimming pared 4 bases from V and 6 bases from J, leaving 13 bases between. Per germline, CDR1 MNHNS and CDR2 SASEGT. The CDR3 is CASSATRVGEQYF. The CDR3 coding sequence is TGTGCCAGCAGTGCAACCAGGGTTGGCGAGCAGTACTTC.

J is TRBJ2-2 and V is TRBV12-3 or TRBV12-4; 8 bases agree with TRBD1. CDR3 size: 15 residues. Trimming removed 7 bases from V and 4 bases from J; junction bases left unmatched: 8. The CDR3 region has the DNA TGTGCCAGCACCCGGACAGGGACTCGCACCGGGGAGCTGTTTTTT. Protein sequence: CASTRTGTRTGELFF.

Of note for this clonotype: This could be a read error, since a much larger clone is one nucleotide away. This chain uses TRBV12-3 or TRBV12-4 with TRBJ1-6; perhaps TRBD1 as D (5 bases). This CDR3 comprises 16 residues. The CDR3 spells CASSFGQSSYNSSLHF. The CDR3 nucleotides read TGTGCCAGCAGTTTTGGACAAAGCTCCTATAATTCATCCCTCCACTTT.

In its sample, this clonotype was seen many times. The chain's CDR3 is CASSLNGLPLNGYTF. In DNA, the CDR3 is TGTGCCAGCAGCTTAAATGGGCTTCCGCTGAATGGCTACACCTTC. The chain uses TRBV7-6 and TRBJ1-2; D unresolved. The germline V gene has CDR1 SGHVS and CDR2 FNYEAQ. The CDR3 has 15 residues. Trimming cost V 2 bases and J 6 bases, with 16 bases left between them.